This T cell receptor beta chain was observed in a study of response to subunit inactivated influenza vaccine. With 4 bases removed from V and 3 bases from J, the gap between germline ends came to 23 bases. The CDR3 totals 18 residues. Per the germline V gene, CDR1 is SGHAT and CDR2 is FQNNGV. Note on this clonotype: As yet, its antigen is unknown.

TCRdb ran MiXCR on the RT-PCR reads and lists one entry per CDR3 protein. This table holds around 200,000 distinct CDR3 sequences, around 9% found once. Notes on the study in general: Each seasonal influenza vaccination recruits few new T cells, the authors suggested.

Material: non-naive T cells sorted from PBMCs, obtained on the day of vaccination. This sequence was found in a man between 50 and 59 years old who received an inactivated influenza vaccine. The genes are TRBV11-2 and TRBJ2-3, with D perhaps matching TRBD1 (6 bases). The DNA for the CDR3 is TGTGCCAGCAGCTCGTCCTCAGAGGGGGTGATAAGAACAGATACGCAGTATTTT. Amino acids: CASSSSSEGVIRTDTQYF.